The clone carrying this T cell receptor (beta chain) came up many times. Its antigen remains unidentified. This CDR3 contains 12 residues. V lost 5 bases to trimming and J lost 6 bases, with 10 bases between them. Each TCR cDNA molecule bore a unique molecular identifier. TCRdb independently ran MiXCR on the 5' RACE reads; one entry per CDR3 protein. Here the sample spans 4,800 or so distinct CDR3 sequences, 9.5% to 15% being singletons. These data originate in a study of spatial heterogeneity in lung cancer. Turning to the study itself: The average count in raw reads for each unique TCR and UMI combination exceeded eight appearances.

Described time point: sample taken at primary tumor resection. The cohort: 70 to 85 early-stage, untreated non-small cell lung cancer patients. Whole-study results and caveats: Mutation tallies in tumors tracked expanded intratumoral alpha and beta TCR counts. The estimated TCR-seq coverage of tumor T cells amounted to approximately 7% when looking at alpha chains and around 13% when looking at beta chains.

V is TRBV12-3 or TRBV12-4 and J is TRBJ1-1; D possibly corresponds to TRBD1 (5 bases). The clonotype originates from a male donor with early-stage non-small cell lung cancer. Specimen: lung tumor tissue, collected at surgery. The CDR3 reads CASSSGTAEAFF. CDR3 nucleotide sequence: TGTGCCAGCAGTAGCGGGACGGCTGAAGCTTTCTTT.